The 14 T cell receptor beta chains in this list originate from one sample, sequenced in a study of CD8 T cells in Susac syndrome. When the RNA was reverse transcribed, random hexamers were used with an input of 0.5 to 1 ug. TCRdb processed the immunoSEQ multiplex PCR reads anew with MiXCR; each CDR3 protein has one entry. The data hold around 26,000 distinct CDR3 sequences, with around 94% observed a single time. The sequenced material came from CD8+ T cells from PBMCs. These receptors were taken from a human donor in good health.

The chain joins TRBV7-2 to TRBJ2-1; tentatively, D is TRBD1 (5 bases). Trimming shortened V by 3 bases and J by 6 bases, and 9 bases separated the two germline ends. This CDR3 region has 13 residues. Per germline, CDR1 SGHTA and CDR2 FQGNSA. CDR3 sequence: CASSFRVGNEQFF. The CDR3, as DNA: TGTGCCAGCAGCTTCAGGGTAGGCAATGAGCAGTTCTTC.

J is TRBJ2-2 and V is TRBV20-1; D is uncertain. Trimming left V 8 bases short and J 5 bases short, with 9 bases between. Germline V lookup: CDR1 DFQATT, CDR2 SNEGSKA (reference sequence). The CDR3 covers 11 residues. In nucleotides, the CDR3 is TGCAGTACTCGAGAAACCGGGGAGCTGTTTTTT. It codes for CSTRETGELFF.

The chain recombines TRBV27 with TRBJ2-2, with 10 nucleotides matching TRBD1. The length of the CDR3 is 16 residues. Germline CDR1 MNHEY, CDR2 SMNVEV (reference sequence). With 8 bases clipped from V and 11 bases from J, the junction kept 17 bases outside the gene matches. This chain's CDR3 is CASGPGTGEIWGELFF. CDR3 sequence (DNA): TGTGCCAGCGGACCCGGGACAGGGGAGATTTGGGGAGAGCTGTTTTTT.

This chain uses TRBV9 with TRBJ1-5; TRBD1 matches at 8 bases. V lost 7 bases and J lost 3; bases outside the gene matches: 12. This CDR3 spans 16 amino acids. Germline V CDR1 and CDR2: SGDLS, YYNGEE. The CDR3 nucleotides read TGTGCCAGCCCGGGGGAGGGACAGGATGACAATCAGCCCCAGCATTTT. As protein: CASPGEGQDDNQPQHF.

The chain employs TRBV5-1 and TRBJ2-7; no definite D call. Germline V gene lookup returns CDR1 SGHRS and CDR2 YFSETQ. The CDR3 length is 12 residues. Trimming pared 0 bases from V and 4 bases from J, leaving 5 bases between. CDR3 loop: CASSLGQYEQYF. CDR3 in DNA: TGCGCCAGCAGCTTGGGCCAGTACGAGCAGTACTTC.

The genes are TRBV5-4 and TRBJ2-1, with 7 bases fitting TRBD2. The CDR3 sequence is 13 residues long. Germline assignment: CDR1 SGHNT and CDR2 YYREEE (reference sequence). V lost 0 bases, J lost 6 bases, and 0 bases stayed unmatched. CDR3 in amino acids: CASSLGTSNEQFF. DNA for the CDR3: TGTGCCAGCAGCTTGGGGACTAGCAATGAGCAGTTCTTC.

The rearrangement links TRBV6-2 or TRBV6-3 to TRBJ2-5; 9 nucleotides agree with TRBD2. CDR1 and CDR2 (germline): MNHEY, SVGEGT. Losses at the gene ends were 3 bases for V and 3 bases for J; bases not matched to a gene: 8. There are 16 residues in the CDR3. In DNA form, the CDR3 reads TGTGCCAGCAGTTATGCCGGAGTAGCGGGGGAAGAGACCCAGTACTTC. It codes for CASSYAGVAGEETQYF.

This clonotype appeared a single time. The chain carries TRBV20-1 and TRBJ1-2; 7 nucleotides line up with TRBD1. This CDR3 is built from 11 residues. J lost 8 bases, V lost 6 bases, and 6 bases had no gene match. Germline CDR1 reads DFQATT; CDR2 reads SNEGSKA (reference sequence). CDR3 bases: TGCAGTGCCGCGAGGGGGCACGGCTACACCTTC. This codes for CSAARGHGYTF.

This clonotype was picked up one time. The rearrangement uses TRBV24-1 and TRBJ2-1, with 7 bases identical to TRBD1. Germline assignment: CDR1 KGHDR and CDR2 SFDVKD. V shed 6 bases and J 3 bases; nucleotides not matched to a gene: 7. This CDR3 region has 15 residues. The CDR3 loop is CATSSGTAIYNEQFF. CDR3 DNA sequence: TGTGCCACCAGTTCCGGGACAGCCATCTACAATGAGCAGTTCTTC.

The rearrangement uses TRBV20-1 and TRBJ2-2; weak D call: TRBD1 (7 bases). The germline CDR1 and CDR2 sequences are DFQATT and SNEGSKA (reference sequence). This CDR3 has 13 amino acids. The V end lost 6 bases, the J end lost 6 bases, and 14 bases lay between the germline ends. CDR3: CSAPGGLPGELFF. The CDR3 bases are TGCAGTGCCCCAGGGGGGTTGCCCGGGGAGCTGTTTTTT.

The genes are TRBV7-2 and TRBJ2-5; D is ambiguous. In germline, CDR1 is SGHTA, CDR2 FQGNSA. The ends were cut back, 1 base at V and 2 bases at J, with 8 bases in the middle. The CDR3 covers 14 residues. In DNA form, the CDR3 reads TGTGCCAGCAGCTTAGGAGGAGCTCAAGAGACCCAGTACTTC. Protein: CASSLGGAQETQYF. The whole variable domain, filled in from reference TRBV7-2 and TRBJ2-5, reads GAGVSQSPSNKVTEKGKDVELRCDPISGHTALYWYRQSLGQGLEFLIYFQGNSAPDKSGLPSDRFSAERTGGSVSTLTIQRTQQEDSAVYLCASSLGGAQETQYFGPGTRLLVL.

The chain links TRBV6-2 or TRBV6-3 to TRBJ1-2, with TRBD1 matching 7 bases. The CDR3 contains 13 residues. In germline, CDR1 is MNHEY, CDR2 SVGEGT. The trim removed 7 bases at V and 0 bases at J, leaving 2 bases unmatched. DNA of the CDR3: TGTGCCAGCACAGGGGGAACTAACTATGGCTACACCTTC. This translates into CASTGGTNYGYTF.

This chain links TRBV27 with TRBJ2-3, with D possibly matching TRBD1 (5 bases). V was trimmed by 6 bases and J by 5 bases, leaving 12 bases between them. From germline, CDR1 is MNHEY and CDR2 SMNVEV (reference sequence). The CDR3 contains 13 residues. DNA of the CDR3: TGTGCCAGCAGCCTCAGGGTACAAGATACGCAGTATTTT. Protein: CASSLRVQDTQYF.

This clonotype was observed once. This chain connects TRBV12-3 or TRBV12-4 to TRBJ1-6; D is ambiguous. The V end lost 4 bases, the J end lost 7 bases, and 8 bases lay between the germline ends. The CDR3 loop spans 13 amino acids. Here the CDR3 reads CASSSTANSPLHF. Written as DNA, the CDR3 is TGTGCCAGCAGTTCTACAGCGAATTCACCCCTCCACTTT.